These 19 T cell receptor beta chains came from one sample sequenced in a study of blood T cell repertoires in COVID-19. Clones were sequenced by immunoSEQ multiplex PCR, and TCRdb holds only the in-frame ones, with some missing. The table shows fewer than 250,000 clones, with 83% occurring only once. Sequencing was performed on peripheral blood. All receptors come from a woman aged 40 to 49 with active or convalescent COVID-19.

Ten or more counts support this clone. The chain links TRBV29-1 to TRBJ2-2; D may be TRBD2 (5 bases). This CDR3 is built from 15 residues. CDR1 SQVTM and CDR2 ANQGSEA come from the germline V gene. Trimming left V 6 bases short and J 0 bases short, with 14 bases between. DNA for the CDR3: TGCAGCGTCCCGGGGAGAGGATCGAACACCGGGGAGCTGTTTTTT. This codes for CSVPGRGSNTGELFF.

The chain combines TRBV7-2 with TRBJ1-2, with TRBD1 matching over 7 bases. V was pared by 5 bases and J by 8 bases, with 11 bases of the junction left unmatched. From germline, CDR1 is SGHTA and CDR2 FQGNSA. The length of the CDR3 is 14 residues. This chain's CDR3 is CASSPPDRVRGYTF. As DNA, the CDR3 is TGTGCCAGCAGCCCCCCCGACAGGGTTAGAGGCTACACCTTC.

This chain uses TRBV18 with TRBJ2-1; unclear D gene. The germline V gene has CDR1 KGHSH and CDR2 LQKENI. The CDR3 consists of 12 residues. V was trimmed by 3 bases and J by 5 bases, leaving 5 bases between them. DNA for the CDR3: TGTGCCAGCTCACCGGCCCACAATGAGCAGTTCTTC. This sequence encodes CASSPAHNEQFF.

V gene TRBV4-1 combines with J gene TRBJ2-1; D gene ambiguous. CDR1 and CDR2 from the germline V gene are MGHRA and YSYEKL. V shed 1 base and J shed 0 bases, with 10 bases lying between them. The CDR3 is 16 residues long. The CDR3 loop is CASSQVPPSSYNEQFF. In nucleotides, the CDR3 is TGCGCCAGCAGCCAAGTTCCACCGAGCTCCTACAATGAGCAGTTCTTC.

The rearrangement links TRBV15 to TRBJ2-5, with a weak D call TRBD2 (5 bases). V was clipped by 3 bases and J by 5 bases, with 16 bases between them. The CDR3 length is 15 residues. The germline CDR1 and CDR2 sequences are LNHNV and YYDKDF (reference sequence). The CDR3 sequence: CATSSFVETGETQYF. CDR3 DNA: TGTGCCACCAGCAGTTTCGTCGAGACGGGGGAGACCCAGTACTTC.

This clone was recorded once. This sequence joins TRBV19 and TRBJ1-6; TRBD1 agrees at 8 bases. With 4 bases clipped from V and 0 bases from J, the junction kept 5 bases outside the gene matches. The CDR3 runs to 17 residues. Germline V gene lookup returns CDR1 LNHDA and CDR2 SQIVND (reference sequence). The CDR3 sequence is CASSSRQGSSYNSPLHF. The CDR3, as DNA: TGTGCCAGTAGTAGCCGACAGGGGAGCTCCTATAATTCACCCCTCCACTTT. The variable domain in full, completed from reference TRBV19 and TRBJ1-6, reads DGGITQSPKYLFRKEGQNVTLSCEQNLNHDAMYWYRQDPGQGLRLIYYSQIVNDFQKGDIAEGYSVSREKKESFPLTVTSAQKNPTAFYLCASSSRQGSSYNSPLHFGNGTRLTVT.

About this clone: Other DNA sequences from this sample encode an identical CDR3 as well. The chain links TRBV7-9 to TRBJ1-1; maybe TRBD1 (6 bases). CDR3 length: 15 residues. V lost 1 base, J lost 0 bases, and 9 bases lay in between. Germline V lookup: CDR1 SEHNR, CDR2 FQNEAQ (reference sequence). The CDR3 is CASSLGGGVNTEAFF. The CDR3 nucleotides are TGTGCCAGCAGCTTAGGAGGGGGGGTGAACACTGAAGCTTTCTTT.

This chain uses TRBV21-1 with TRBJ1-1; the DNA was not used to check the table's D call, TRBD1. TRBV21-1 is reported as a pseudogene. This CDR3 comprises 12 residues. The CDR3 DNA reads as TGTGCCAGCAGCAACAACAGGGGTGAAGCTTTCTTT. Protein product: CASSNNRGEAFF.

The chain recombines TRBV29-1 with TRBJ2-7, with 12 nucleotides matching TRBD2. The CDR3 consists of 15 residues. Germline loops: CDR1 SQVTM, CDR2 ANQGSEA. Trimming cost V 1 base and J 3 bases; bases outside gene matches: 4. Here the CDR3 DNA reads TGCAGCGTTGAAGCCCCGACTAGCGGGAGCTACGAGCAGTACTTC. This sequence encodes CSVEAPTSGSYEQYF.

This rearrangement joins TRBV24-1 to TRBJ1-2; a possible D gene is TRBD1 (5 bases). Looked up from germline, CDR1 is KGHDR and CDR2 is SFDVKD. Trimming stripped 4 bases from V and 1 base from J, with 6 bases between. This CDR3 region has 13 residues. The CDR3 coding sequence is TGTGCCACCAGTGACAGGGTTAACTATGGCTACACCTTC. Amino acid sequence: CATSDRVNYGYTF.

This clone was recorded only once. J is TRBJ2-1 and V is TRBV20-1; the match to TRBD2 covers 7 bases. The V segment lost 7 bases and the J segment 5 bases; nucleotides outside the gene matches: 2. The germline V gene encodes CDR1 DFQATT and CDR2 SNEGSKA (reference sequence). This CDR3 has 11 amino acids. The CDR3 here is CSGLADNEQFF. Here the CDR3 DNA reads TGCAGTGGCCTAGCGGACAATGAGCAGTTCTTC.

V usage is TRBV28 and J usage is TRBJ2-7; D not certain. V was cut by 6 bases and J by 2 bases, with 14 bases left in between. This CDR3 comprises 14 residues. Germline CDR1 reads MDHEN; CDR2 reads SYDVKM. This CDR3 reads CASSTNLDAYEQYF. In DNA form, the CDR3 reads TGTGCCAGCAGCACAAATCTTGATGCCTACGAGCAGTACTTC.

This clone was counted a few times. CDR3 region: CASSTTGGANVLTF. Here the CDR3 DNA reads TGCGCCAGCAGCACAACGGGGGGGGCCAACGTCCTGACTTTC. The rearrangement uses TRBV4-3 and TRBJ2-6; possibly TRBD2 for D (5 bases). CDR3 length: 14 amino acids. Trimming removed 5 bases at V and 4 bases at J, with 9 bases between. CDR1 is LGHNA, CDR2 YSLEER, per germline.

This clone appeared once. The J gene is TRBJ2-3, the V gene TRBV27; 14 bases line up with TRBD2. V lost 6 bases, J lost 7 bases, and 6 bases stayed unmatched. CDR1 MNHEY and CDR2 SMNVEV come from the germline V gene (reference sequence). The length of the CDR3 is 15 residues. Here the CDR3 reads CASRRLAGGPNTQYF. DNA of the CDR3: TGTGCCAGCAGGAGACTAGCGGGGGGGCCGAATACGCAGTATTTT.

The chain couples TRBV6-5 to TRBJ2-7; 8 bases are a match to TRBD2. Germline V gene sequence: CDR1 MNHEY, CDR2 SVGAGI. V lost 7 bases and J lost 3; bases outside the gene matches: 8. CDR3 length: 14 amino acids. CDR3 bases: TGTGCCAGCACGTCCAGCGGGGGCAACTACGAGCAGTACTTC. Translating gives CASTSSGGNYEQYF.

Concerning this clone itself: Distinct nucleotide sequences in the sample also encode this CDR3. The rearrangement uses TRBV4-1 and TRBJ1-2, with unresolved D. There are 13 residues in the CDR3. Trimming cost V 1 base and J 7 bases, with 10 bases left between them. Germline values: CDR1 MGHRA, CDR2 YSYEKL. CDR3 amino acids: CASSQGTGVGYTF. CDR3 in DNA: TGCGCCAGCAGCCAAGGGACTGGGGTTGGCTACACCTTC.

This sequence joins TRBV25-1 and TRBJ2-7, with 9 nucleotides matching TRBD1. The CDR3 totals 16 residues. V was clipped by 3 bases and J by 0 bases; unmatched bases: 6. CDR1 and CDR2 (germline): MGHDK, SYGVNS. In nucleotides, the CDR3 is TGTGCCAGCAGTGATGTAGGGACAGGGAGCTCCTACGAGCAGTACTTC. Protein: CASSDVGTGSSYEQYF.

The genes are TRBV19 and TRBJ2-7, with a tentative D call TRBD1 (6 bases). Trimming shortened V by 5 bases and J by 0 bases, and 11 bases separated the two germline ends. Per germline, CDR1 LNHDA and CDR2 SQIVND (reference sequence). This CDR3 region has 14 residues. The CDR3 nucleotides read TGTGCCAGTAGTCGGGACATGAGCTCCTACGAGCAGTACTTC. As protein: CASSRDMSSYEQYF.

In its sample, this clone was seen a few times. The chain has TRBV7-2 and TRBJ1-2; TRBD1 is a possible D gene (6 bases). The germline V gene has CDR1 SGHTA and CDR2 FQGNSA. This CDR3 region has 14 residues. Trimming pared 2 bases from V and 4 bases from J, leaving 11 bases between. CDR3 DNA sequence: TGTGCCAGCAGCTTAACCGGACAGTCCTATGGCTACACCTTC. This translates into CASSLTGQSYGYTF. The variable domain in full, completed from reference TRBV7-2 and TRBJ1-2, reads GAGVSQSPSNKVTEKGKDVELRCDPISGHTALYWYRQSLGQGLEFLIYFQGNSAPDKSGLPSDRFSAERTGGSVSTLTIQRTQQEDSAVYLCASSLTGQSYGYTFGSGTRLTVV.